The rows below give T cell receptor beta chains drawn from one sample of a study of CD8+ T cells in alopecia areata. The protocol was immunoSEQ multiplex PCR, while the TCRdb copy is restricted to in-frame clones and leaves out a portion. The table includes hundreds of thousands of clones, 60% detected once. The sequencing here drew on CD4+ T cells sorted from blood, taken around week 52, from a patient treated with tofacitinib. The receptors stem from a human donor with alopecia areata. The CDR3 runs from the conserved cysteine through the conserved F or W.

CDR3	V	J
CAWSPQGDQPQHF	TRBV30	TRBJ1-5
CASSQAAIFSQETQYF	TRBV4-1	TRBJ2-5
CATGPASYEQYF	TRBV6-6	TRBJ2-7
CASSLVQGVNSPLHF	TRBV7-2	TRBJ1-6
CASSYARGSPLHF	TRBV6-5	TRBJ1-6
CASSLVHKNTGELFF	TRBV5-1	TRBJ2-2
CASSLERGTGTEAFF	TRBV5-6	TRBJ1-1
CASSLETGGNSPLHF	TRBV5-4	TRBJ1-6
CASSPGQGRNTGELFF	TRBV18	TRBJ2-2
CASSVGPQGLNEQYF	TRBV9	TRBJ2-7
CASSTTRGSNQPQHF	TRBV6-5	TRBJ1-5
CASSVAGGAGTEAFF	TRBV25-1	TRBJ1-1
CASRLALREQFF	TRBV28	TRBJ2-1
CSVGQGARGYTF	TRBV29-1	TRBJ1-2
CASSPLGGTEAFF	TRBV5-6	TRBJ1-1
CASSLRNGGQPQHF	TRBV7-2	TRBJ1-5
CASSLDGRRPAKYF	TRBV7-2	TRBJ2-5
CASNAGKGTDTQYF	TRBV5-6	TRBJ2-3
CAWQNRGNSPLHF	TRBV30	TRBJ1-6
CASSLVNSPLHF	TRBV5-6	TRBJ1-6
CASSLLAGGSYEQYF	TRBV13	TRBJ2-7
CSVDQGVGGYTF	TRBV29-1	TRBJ1-2